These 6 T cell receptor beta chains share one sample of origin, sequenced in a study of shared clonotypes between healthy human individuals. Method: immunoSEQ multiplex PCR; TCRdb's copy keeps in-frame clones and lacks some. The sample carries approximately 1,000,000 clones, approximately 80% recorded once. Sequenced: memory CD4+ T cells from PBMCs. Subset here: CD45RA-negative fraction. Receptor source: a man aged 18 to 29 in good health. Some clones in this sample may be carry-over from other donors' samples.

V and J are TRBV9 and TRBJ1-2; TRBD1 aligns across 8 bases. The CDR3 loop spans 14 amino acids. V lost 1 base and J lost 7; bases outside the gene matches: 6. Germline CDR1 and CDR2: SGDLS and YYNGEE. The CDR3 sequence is CASSVWAGGSGYTF. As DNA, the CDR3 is TGTGCCAGCAGCGTATGGGCAGGGGGCAGTGGCTACACCTTC.

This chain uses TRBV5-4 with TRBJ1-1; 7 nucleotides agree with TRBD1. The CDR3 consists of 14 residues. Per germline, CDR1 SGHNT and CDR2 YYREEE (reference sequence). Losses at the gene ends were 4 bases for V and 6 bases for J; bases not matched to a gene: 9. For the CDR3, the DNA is TGTGCCAGCAGCCAACAGACAGGGACCCCTGAAGCTTTCTTT. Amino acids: CASSQQTGTPEAFF.

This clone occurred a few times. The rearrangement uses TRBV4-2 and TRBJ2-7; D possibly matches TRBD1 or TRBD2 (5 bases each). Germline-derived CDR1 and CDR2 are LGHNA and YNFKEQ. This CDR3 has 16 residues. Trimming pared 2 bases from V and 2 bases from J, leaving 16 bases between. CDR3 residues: CASSQLWDQRAYEQYF. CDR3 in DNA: TGTGCCAGCAGCCAACTCTGGGACCAGAGAGCCTACGAGCAGTACTTC.

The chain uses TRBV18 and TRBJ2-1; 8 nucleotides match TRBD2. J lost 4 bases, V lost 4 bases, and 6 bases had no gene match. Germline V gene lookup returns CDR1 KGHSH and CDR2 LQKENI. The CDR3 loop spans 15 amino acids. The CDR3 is CASSRLAGTYNEQFF. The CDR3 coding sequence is TGTGCCAGCTCACGGTTAGCGGGGACTTACAATGAGCAGTTCTTC.

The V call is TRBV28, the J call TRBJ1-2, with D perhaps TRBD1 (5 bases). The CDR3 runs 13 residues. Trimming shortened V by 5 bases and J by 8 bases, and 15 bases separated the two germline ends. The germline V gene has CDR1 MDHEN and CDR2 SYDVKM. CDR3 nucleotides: TGTGCCAGCAGTACGGGATGGGGCGAGGGCTACACCTTC. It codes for CASSTGWGEGYTF.

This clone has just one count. CDR3 region: CASSPLGQWDEQFF. CDR3 coding DNA: TGTGCCAGCTCACCACTCGGCCAATGGGATGAGCAGTTCTTC. V is TRBV18 and J is TRBJ2-1; D gene uncertain. CDR1 and CDR2 from the germline V gene are KGHSH and LQKENI. This CDR3 has 14 residues. Deletions cut 1 base from V and 8 bases from J, with 12 bases between.